The 8 T cell receptor beta chains given below trace back to one sample, sequenced in a study of shared clonotypes between healthy human individuals. Produced via immunoSEQ multiplex PCR; TCRdb's table is partial and in-frame only. The sample lists 95,000 to 120,000 clones; about 62% were seen once. Sequenced sample: memory CD8+ T cells sorted from blood. Subset described: CD45RO+ cells pooled with CCR7-negative TemRA cells. The origin of the receptors is a woman aged 25 to 39 in good health.

The chain is built from TRBV28 and TRBJ2-7; 8 nucleotides match TRBD1. The CDR3 contains 19 residues. Germline CDR1 reads MDHEN; CDR2 reads SYDVKM. Trimming took 7 bases from V and 7 from J; bases not matched to a gene: 27. CDR3 protein: CASNGANGQGPWFSWEQYF. The CDR3 nucleotides read TGTGCCAGCAACGGGGCTAATGGACAGGGACCCTGGTTCTCTTGGGAGCAGTACTTC.

Only a few counts were recorded for this clone. This may be a read error: a much more frequent sequence differs by one nucleotide. V gene TRBV11-3 combines with J gene TRBJ2-6; weak D call: TRBD2 (5 bases). The CDR3 is 18 residues long. Trimming left V 5 bases short and J 1 base short, with 18 bases between. Germline V gives CDR1 SGHNT, CDR2 YENEEA. For the CDR3, the DNA is TGTGCCAGCAGCCAAAACAGTCACGGGGAATCTGGGGCCAACGTCCTGACTTTC. It yields the protein CASSQNSHGESGANVLTF.

The gene calls are TRBV25-1 and TRBJ1-3; D perhaps matches TRBD1 (6 bases). The germline V gene has CDR1 MGHDK and CDR2 SYGVNS. Between the trimmed V and J ends, which lost 6 bases and 2 bases, there was a span of 17 bases. The CDR3 runs to 16 residues. The CDR3 here is CASSRIGQTTGNTIYF. CDR3 bases: TGTGCCAGCAGCAGAATAGGACAGACAACTGGAAACACCATATATTTT.

The CDR3 coding sequence is TGTGCCAGCAGTCCAGTGGGGGTAGCGGGAGTTGCGGATACGCAGTATTTT. Translation gives CASSPVGVAGVADTQYF. The rearrangement uses TRBV7-3 and TRBJ2-3; 9 nucleotides align to TRBD2. Per germline, CDR1 SGHTA and CDR2 FQGTGA. Losses at the gene ends were 6 bases for V and 6 bases for J; bases not matched to a gene: 16. The length of the CDR3 is 17 residues.

The V gene is TRBV25-1, the J gene TRBJ2-1; TRBD2 matches 12 bases. Germline lookup yields CDR1 MGHDK and CDR2 SYGVNS. The CDR3 covers 15 residues. Germline trimming cut 5 bases from V and 8 bases from J; bases unmatched to any gene: 7. The CDR3 nucleotides are TGTGCCAGCAGTACCCGGACTAGCGGGAAGGATGAGCAGTTCTTC. Encoded protein: CASSTRTSGKDEQFF.

The V call is TRBV7-9, the J call TRBJ2-7; D not resolved. The V and J ends lost 1 base and 2 bases respectively, with 15 bases between them. Germline V CDR1 and CDR2: SEHNR, FQNEAQ (reference sequence). The CDR3 loop spans 16 amino acids. This CDR3 is CASSLDPPQTTYEQYF. CDR3 coding DNA: TGTGCCAGCAGCTTAGACCCCCCCCAAACTACCTACGAGCAGTACTTC.

The chain carries TRBV11-2 and TRBJ2-4; D call uncertain. CDR1 SGHAT and CDR2 FQNNGV come from the germline V gene. V was shortened by 5 bases and J by 7 bases, with 9 bases between the two germline ends. The length of the CDR3 is 12 residues. The CDR3 loop is CASSPAWNIQYF. CDR3 bases: TGTGCCAGCAGCCCGGCCTGGAACATTCAGTACTTC.

The chain carries TRBV27 and TRBJ2-7; 8 nucleotides line up with TRBD2. The trim removed 3 bases at V and 2 bases at J, leaving 9 bases unmatched. Germline CDR1 MNHEY, CDR2 SMNVEV (reference sequence). CDR3 length: 16 amino acids. The CDR3 DNA sequence: TGTGCCAGCAGTTTCTCCAGCGGGAGCCTTACCTACGAGCAGTACTTC. It is translated as CASSFSSGSLTYEQYF.